This record concerns one T cell receptor beta chain sequence. It was during active infection that Seattle patients were enrolled and then longitudinally followed. These data are taken from a study of blood T cell repertoires in COVID-19. Overall study context: T cells, B-cell-depleted T cells, or PBMCs supplied cDNA or gDNA.

Authors' processing steps: Counts of nucleated cells, estimated from reference gene primer amplification, were obtained. The table came from immunoSEQ multiplex PCR; TCRdb's copy has only in-frame clones and leaves some out. The V and J calls and the clone size are those of that table, but D and trimming were determined from the DNA. Among around 300,000 clones listed, almost 90% were seen once. The material sequenced was peripheral blood. The TCR comes from a woman younger than 45 with COVID-19, enrolled during active disease.

The CDR3 DNA is TGTGCCAGCAGTGGTCAGGGTGGTACCACTGAAGCTTTCTTT. Its protein product is CASSGQGGTTEAFF. The chain carries TRBV2 and TRBJ1-1, with D possibly matching TRBD1 (5 bases). The CDR3 is made up of 14 amino acids. CDR1 and CDR2 (germline): SNHLY, FYNNEI. V was pared by 4 bases and J by 4 bases, with 13 bases between.